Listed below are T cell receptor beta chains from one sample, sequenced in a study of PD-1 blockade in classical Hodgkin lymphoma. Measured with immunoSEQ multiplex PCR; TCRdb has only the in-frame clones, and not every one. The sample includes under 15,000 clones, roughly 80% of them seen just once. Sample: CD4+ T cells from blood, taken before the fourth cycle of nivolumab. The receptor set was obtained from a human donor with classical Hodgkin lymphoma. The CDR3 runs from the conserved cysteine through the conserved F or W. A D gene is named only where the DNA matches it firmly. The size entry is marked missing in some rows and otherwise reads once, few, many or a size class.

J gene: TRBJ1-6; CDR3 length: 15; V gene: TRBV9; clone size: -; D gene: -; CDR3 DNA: TGTGCCAGCAGCGTAACAGTTCATCGGGATTCACCCCTCCACTTT; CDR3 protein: CASSVTVHRDSPLHF
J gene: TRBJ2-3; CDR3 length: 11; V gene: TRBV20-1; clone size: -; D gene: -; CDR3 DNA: TGCAGTGCTATATTCACAGATACGCAGTATTTT; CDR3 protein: CSAIFTDTQYF
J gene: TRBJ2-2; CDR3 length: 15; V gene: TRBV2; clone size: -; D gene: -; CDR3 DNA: TGTGCCAGCACCCTGCTGACTTTGATGGCCGGGGAGCTGTTTTTT; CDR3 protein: CASTLLTLMAGELFF
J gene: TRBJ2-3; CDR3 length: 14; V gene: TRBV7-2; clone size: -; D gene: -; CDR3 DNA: TGTGCCAGCAGCTTAGTTCCGGTCACAGATACGCAGTATTTT; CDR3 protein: CASSLVPVTDTQYF
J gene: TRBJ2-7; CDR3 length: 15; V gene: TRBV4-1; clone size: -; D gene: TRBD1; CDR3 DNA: TGCGCCAGCAGCCAAGGGACAGGGGGCTCCTACGAGCAGTACTTC; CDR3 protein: CASSQGTGGSYEQYF
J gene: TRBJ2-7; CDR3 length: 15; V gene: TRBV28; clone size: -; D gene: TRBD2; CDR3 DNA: TGTGCCAGCAGTCCCGGACTAGCGGGGATTCACGAGCAGTACTTC; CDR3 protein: CASSPGLAGIHEQYF
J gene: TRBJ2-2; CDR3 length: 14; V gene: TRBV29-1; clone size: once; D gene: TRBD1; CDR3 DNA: TGCAGCGTTGAAAAGGGACAGCTTACCGGGGAGCTGTTTTTT; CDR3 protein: CSVEKGQLTGELFF
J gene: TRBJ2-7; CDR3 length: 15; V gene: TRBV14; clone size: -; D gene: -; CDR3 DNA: TGTGCCAGCAGCCAAGGCGAGACAACCGGCTACGAGCAGTACTTC; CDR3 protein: CASSQGETTGYEQYF
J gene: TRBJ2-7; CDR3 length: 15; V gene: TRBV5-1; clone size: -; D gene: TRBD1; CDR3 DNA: TGCGCCAGCAGCCCTCGGGACAGTCACTCCTACGAGCAGTACTTC; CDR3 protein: CASSPRDSHSYEQYF
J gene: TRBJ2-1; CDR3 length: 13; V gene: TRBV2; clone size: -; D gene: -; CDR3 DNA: TGTGCCAGCAGTGTCTGGACGAGGGCTGAGCAGTTCTTC; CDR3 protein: CASSVWTRAEQFF
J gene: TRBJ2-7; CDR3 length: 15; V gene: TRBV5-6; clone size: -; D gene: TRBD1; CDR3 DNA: TGTGCCAGCAGTCGACGACAGGGTAATTCCTACGAGCAGTACTTC; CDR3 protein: CASSRRQGNSYEQYF
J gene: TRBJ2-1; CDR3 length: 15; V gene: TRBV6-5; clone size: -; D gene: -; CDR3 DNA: TGTGCCAGCAGCCCGGAGGGGCCCGGGACAATTAAGCAGTTCTTC; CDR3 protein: CASSPEGPGTIKQFF
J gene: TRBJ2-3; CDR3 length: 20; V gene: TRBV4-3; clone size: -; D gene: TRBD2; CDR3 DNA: TGCGCCAGCAGCCAAGGACTAGCGGGGGGTACCCTCACTAGCACAGATACGCAGTATTTT; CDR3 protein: CASSQGLAGGTLTSTDTQYF
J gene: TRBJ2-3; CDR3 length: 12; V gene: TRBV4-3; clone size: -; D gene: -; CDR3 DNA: TGCGCCAGCAGCCAAGAACCAGATACGCAGTATTTT; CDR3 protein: CASSQEPDTQYF
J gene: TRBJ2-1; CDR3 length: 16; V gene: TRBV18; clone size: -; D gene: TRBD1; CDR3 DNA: TGTGCCAGCTCACAAGGAACAGGGGCCCACGCCTATGAGCAGTTCTTC; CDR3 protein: CASSQGTGAHAYEQFF
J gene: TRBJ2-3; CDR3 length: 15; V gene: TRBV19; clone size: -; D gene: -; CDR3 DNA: TGTGCCAGTAGTATAAGGCTAGCGCCAACAGATACGCAGTATTTT; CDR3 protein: CASSIRLAPTDTQYF
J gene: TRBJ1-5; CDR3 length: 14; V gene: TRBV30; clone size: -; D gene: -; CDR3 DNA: TGTGCCTGGAGTCCTGGGCTCTCGGGTCAGCCCCAGCATTTT; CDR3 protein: CAWSPGLSGQPQHF
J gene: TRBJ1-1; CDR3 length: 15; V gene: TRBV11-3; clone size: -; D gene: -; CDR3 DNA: TGTGCCAGCAGCGGATTCAGGGGAGCGGGCACTGAAGCTTTCTTT; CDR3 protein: CASSGFRGAGTEAFF
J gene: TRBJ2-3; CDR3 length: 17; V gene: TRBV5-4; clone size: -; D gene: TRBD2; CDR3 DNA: TGTGCCAGCAGCTTGATTAGCGGGGGGACCGGCACAGATACGCAGTATTTT; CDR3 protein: CASSLISGGTGTDTQYF
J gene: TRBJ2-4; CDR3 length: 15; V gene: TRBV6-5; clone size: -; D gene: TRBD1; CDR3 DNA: TGTGCCAGCAGTTATCGTCGACAGGGGAGAAACATTCAGTACTTC; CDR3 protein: CASSYRRQGRNIQYF
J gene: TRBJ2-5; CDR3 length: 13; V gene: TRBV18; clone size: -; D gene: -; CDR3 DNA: TGTGCCAGCTCCCCGGGACTTCAAGAGACCCAGTACTTC; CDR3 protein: CASSPGLQETQYF
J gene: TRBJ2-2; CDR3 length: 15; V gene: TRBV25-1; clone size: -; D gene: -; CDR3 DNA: TGTGCCAGCAGTGAATATAGGGGGAACACCGGGGAGCTGTTTTTT; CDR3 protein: CASSEYRGNTGELFF
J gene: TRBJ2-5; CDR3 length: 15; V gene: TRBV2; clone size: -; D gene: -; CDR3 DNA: TGTGCCAGCAGTGGAGATGGAACCCTCCAAGAGACCCAGTACTTC; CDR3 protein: CASSGDGTLQETQYF
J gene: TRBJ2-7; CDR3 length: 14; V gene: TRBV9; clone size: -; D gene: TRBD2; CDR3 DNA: TGTGCCAGCAGCGTAGCGGGGGGGCCTGGCGAGCAGTACTTC; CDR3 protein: CASSVAGGPGEQYF
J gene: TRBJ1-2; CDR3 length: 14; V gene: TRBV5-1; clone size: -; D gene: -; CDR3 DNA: TGCGCCAGCAGTGAACAGGGATCCAACTATGGCTACACCTTC; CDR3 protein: CASSEQGSNYGYTF
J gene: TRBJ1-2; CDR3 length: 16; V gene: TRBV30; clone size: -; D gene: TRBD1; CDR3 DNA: TGTGCCTGGAGTGTACCCCTAGGGGCAGGGGGATATGGCTACACCTTC; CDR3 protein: CAWSVPLGAGGYGYTF
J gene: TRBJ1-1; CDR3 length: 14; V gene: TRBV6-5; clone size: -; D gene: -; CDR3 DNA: TGTGCCAGCAGCTATTCCGTGATGAACACTGAAGCTTTCTTT; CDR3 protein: CASSYSVMNTEAFF
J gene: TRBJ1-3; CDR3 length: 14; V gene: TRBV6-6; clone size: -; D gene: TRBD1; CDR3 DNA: TGTGCCAGCAGCGCAGGGGGACTTGGAAACACCATATATTTT; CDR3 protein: CASSAGGLGNTIYF
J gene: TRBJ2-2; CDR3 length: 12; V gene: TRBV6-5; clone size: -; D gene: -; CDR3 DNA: TGTGCCAGCAGTTCGGCAACCGGGGAGCTGTTTTTT; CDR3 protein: CASSSATGELFF
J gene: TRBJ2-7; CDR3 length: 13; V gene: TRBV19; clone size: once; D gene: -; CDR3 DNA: TGTGCCAGTAGTATAACGGAGGGGGGCGAGCAGTACTTC; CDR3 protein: CASSITEGGEQYF
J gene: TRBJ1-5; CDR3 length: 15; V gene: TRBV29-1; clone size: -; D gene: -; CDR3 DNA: TGCAGCGTCGCTGAAGGCAGGCTCAGGGATCAGCCCCAGCATTTT; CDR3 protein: CSVAEGRLRDQPQHF
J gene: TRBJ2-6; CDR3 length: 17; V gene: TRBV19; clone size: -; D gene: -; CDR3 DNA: TGTGCCGCTACCGGTGGTCATTACTCTACCGGGGCCAACGTCCTGACTTTC; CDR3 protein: CAATGGHYSTGANVLTF